A single sample gave rise to the 15 T cell receptor beta chains below, sequenced in a study of T cell repertoires in cytomegalovirus infection. These receptors have no known antigen. TCRdb re-analysed the reads in MiXCR, keeping a single row per CDR3 protein. Counted here are approximately 990,000 distinct CDR3 sequences, approximately 30% occurring once; the ten biggest clones make up roughly 13%. Sequenced material: cultured CD8+ T cells from PBMCs, taken from culture after CMV antigen stimulation. Source of these receptors: a human donor in good health (CMV status not recorded). Some clones in this sample may be carry-over from other donors' samples.

This clonotype appeared many times. V gene TRBV12-3 or TRBV12-4 combines with J gene TRBJ1-1; 7 bases are shared with TRBD1. After removal of 6 bases from V and 6 bases from J, the junction contained 4 bases not matched to a gene. The CDR3 runs 12 residues. The CDR3 loop reads CASRTGLAEAFF. As DNA, the CDR3 is TGTGCCAGCAGGACAGGGTTGGCTGAAGCTTTCTTT.

This clonotype appeared a few times. This chain joins TRBV14 and TRBJ2-7; 9 bases align to TRBD2. Germline trimming cut 8 bases from V and 2 bases from J; bases unmatched to any gene: 4. Germline V gene sequence: CDR1 SGHDN, CDR2 FVKESK. The CDR3 has 13 amino acids. The CDR3 reads CASAVAGAYEQYV. The CDR3 coding sequence is TGTGCCAGCGCGGTAGCGGGAGCCTACGAGCAGTACGTC.

The V gene is TRBV4-1, the J gene TRBJ1-1; D is undetermined. Trimming took off 0 bases at V and 3 bases at J, with 11 bases between the two ends. CDR3 length equals 15 residues. Germline lookup yields CDR1 MGHRA and CDR2 YSYEKL. CDR3 sequence reads: CASSQDGNSYTEAFF. CDR3 DNA: TGCGCCAGCAGCCAAGATGGGAACAGTTACACTGAAGCTTTCTTT.

This clonotype was counted once. The rearrangement links TRBV20-1 to TRBJ2-7, with 7 bases fitting TRBD2. The CDR3 consists of 13 residues. Germline V gene data show CDR1 as DFQATT and CDR2 as SNEGSKA (reference sequence). V shed 6 bases and J 5 bases; nucleotides not matched to a gene: 10. CDR3 region: CSARRRGGNEQYV. The CDR3 DNA reads TGCAGTGCACGGAGGAGGGGAGGGAACGAGCAGTACGTC.

Comments on this clonotype: The junction and the germline gene differ at one end; a read error may be behind it. The chain carries TRBV7-4 and TRBJ1-4; 9 nucleotides agree with TRBD1. The length of the CDR3 is 16 residues. The germline gives CDR1 SGHVT, CDR2 SQSDAQ. CDR3 in amino acids: CANSRQDRGNDEKLFF. The CDR3 region has the DNA TGTGCCAACAGCAGACAGGACAGGGGCAACGATGAAAAACTGTTTTTT.

This clonotype was observed a few times. The DNA for the CDR3 is TGCGCCAGCAGCATGGGGGACACCAATCAGCCCCAGCATTTT. It encodes CASSMGDTNQPQHF. The chain combines TRBV5-1 with TRBJ1-5; D possibly corresponds to TRBD1 (6 bases). The germline V and J ends were trimmed by 4 bases and 3 bases, with 11 bases remaining between them. The CDR3 extends over 14 amino acids. CDR1 SGHRS and CDR2 YFSETQ come from the germline V gene.

The chain is built from TRBV7-6 and TRBJ2-3; either TRBD1 or TRBD2 may supply D (5 bases each). The CDR3 covers 15 residues. Germline CDR1 SGHVS, CDR2 FNYEAQ. Trimming stripped 2 bases from V and 1 base from J, with 10 bases between. CDR3 residues: CASSLWDGGTDTQYF. Here the CDR3 DNA reads TGTGCCAGCAGCTTATGGGACGGGGGCACAGATACGCAGTATTTT.

The V gene is TRBV14, the J gene TRBJ2-1; D is uncertain. The CDR3 runs 12 residues. The V end lost 5 bases, the J end lost 9 bases, and 11 bases lay between the germline ends. CDR1 and CDR2 (germline): SGHDN, FVKESK. The chain's CDR3 is CASSFHSSEQFF. For the CDR3, the DNA is TGTGCCAGCAGCTTTCATTCCAGTGAGCAGTTCTTC.

This clonotype was found a few times. This sequence joins TRBV7-8 and TRBJ2-7; D not certain. The CDR3 has 15 residues. Deletions cut 1 base from V and 0 bases from J, with 10 bases between. Germline V gives CDR1 SGHVS, CDR2 FQNEAQ. The CDR3 DNA is TGTGCCAGCAGCTTAGGGAGAATGAGCTCCTACGAGCAGTACGTC. Encoded protein: CASSLGRMSSYEQYV.

This clonotype was counted only a few times. The V gene is TRBV7-2, the J gene TRBJ1-2; 7 bases map to TRBD1. CDR1 SGHTA and CDR2 FQGNSA come from the germline V gene. V dropped 2 bases and J dropped 6; count of bases not matched to a gene: 9. This CDR3 region has 15 residues. CDR3 sequence: CASSLNTGTANGYTF. The CDR3 DNA follows: TGTGCCAGCAGCTTAAATACCGGGACAGCTAATGGCTACACCTTC.

V usage is TRBV19 and J usage is TRBJ1-1; D is uncertain. This CDR3 comprises 11 residues. From germline, CDR1 is LNHDA and CDR2 SQIVND (reference sequence). V was clipped by 5 bases and J by 6 bases, with 7 bases between them. The chain's CDR3 is CASSGPPEAFF. The CDR3 DNA follows: TGTGCCAGTAGTGGCCCACCTGAAGCTTTCTTT.

This clonotype was seen a handful of times. This chain uses TRBV6-1 with TRBJ2-5; no firm D call. The CDR3 runs 13 residues. V was pared by 1 base and J by 6 bases, with 9 bases between. Germline loops: CDR1 MNHNS, CDR2 SASEGT. Here the CDR3 reads CASSEGVMKTQYF. Here the CDR3 DNA reads TGTGCCAGCAGTGAAGGGGTAATGAAGACCCAGTACTTC.

This clonotype showed up just a few times. The chain employs TRBV6-5 and TRBJ1-2, with 9 bases fitting TRBD1. The germline CDR1 and CDR2 sequences are MNHEY and SVGAGI. After removal of 6 bases from V and 3 bases from J, the junction contained 11 bases not matched to a gene. The CDR3 sequence is 16 residues long. The CDR3 DNA follows: TGTGCCAGCAGAACGGACAGGGGCCCTATTTACTATGGCTACACCTTC. Translating gives CASRTDRGPIYYGYTF.

V usage is TRBV6-8 and J usage is TRBJ2-2, with TRBD1 matching over 10 bases. The CDR3 covers 15 residues. The V and J ends lost 11 bases and 7 bases, in that order; junction bases with no gene match: 13. CDR1 is MNHGY, CDR2 SAAAGT, per germline. The CDR3 is CACKQGTGDVGELFF. DNA of the CDR3: TGTGCCTGCAAACAGGGGACAGGGGACGTCGGGGAGCTGTTTTTT.

This rearrangement joins TRBV10-3 to TRBJ1-1; D ambiguous. The CDR3 has 13 amino acids. V lost 2 bases, J lost 1 base, and 5 bases lay in between. The germline gives CDR1 ENHRY, CDR2 SYGVKD. CDR3 protein: CAISETANTEAFF. DNA for the CDR3: TGTGCCATCAGTGAGACAGCGAACACTGAAGCTTTCTTT.